This T cell receptor beta chain was profiled in a study of blood T cell repertoires in COVID-19. Study-wide background: Researchers got acute and convalescent COVID-19 samples from the United States, Italy and Spain. Sample material is recorded as cDNA or gDNA derived from T cells, B-cell-depleted T cells, or PBMCs.

Original analysis: Estimated nucleated cell counts came from reference gene primer amplification. Sequenced by immunoSEQ multiplex PCR; TCRdb stores in-frame clones only, minus some. The V and J calls and clone size are taken from that table; D and trimming were inferred from the DNA. The profile shows some 110,000 clones, roughly four fifths of them singletons. The CDR3 spans 16 residues. Germline V CDR1 and CDR2: SGHVS, FQNEAQ. Losses at the gene ends were 1 base for V and 2 bases for J; bases not matched to a gene: 6. The source of this sequence is a man between 65 and 85 years old with active or convalescent COVID-19. The chain recombines TRBV7-8 with TRBJ2-7, with 9 positions matching TRBD1. The sample was peripheral blood. For the CDR3, the DNA is TGTGCCAGCAGCTTAGTAGACAGGGGGGCAACCTACGAGCAGTACTTC. It codes for CASSLVDRGATYEQYF.